This T cell receptor gamma chain was obtained from a study of intestinal T cells in coeliac disease. Notes on the study in general: Leave-one-out accuracy for TRG clustering was reportedly about 87%, training around 95%. Splitting by age did not yield significant classification despite group age differences. Using TRD kmers, classification was 22 of 22 correct; leave-one-out accuracy reportedly approximately 93%.

Under 13 formalin-fixed paraffin-embedded scrolls, each 5 µm thick, supplied each case's genomic DNA. For this clone: Its antigen is currently unknown.

Using around 0.2 ug of biopsy DNA, TRG was amplified with LymphoTrack primers. TCRdb re-called the multiplex PCR reads with CATT. The data contain under 400 gamma-chain clones, 50% to 65% of them singletons. This clonotype was sampled from a human donor who served as a control with a normal duodenal biopsy, not a healthy volunteer. Sequenced material: a duodenal biopsy.

The CDR3 spells CAAWDSEVIYKKLF. DNA of the CDR3: TGTGCTGCGTGGGATTCAGAGGTGATTTATAAGAAACTCTTT. The chain links TRGV10 to TRGJ1 or TRGJ2. TRGV10 is annotated as an ORF whose role is uncertain. V trimming: 8 bases; J trimming: 6 bases; junction bases outside the gene matches: 14. This CDR3 spans 14 amino acids.